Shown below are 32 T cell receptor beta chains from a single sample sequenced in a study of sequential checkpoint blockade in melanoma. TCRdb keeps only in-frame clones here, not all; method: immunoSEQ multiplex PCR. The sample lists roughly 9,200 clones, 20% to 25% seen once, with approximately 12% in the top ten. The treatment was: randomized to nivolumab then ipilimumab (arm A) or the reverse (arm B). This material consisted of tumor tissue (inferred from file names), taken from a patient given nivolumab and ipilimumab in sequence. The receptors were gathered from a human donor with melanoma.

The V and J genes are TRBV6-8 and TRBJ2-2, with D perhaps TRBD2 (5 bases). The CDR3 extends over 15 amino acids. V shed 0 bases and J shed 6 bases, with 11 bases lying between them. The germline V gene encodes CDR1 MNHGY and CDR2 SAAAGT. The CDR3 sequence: CASSYSTGNAGELFF. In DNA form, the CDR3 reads TGTGCCAGCAGTTACTCGACGGGAAACGCCGGGGAGCTGTTTTTT.

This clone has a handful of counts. The CDR3 sequence is CASRPGQGWGGMWAFF. The CDR3 DNA is TGTGCCAGCAGACCCGGACAGGGCTGGGGAGGCATGTGGGCTTTCTTT. This chain joins TRBV6-8 and TRBJ1-1; TRBD1 aligns across 8 bases. Trimming cost V 6 bases and J 11 bases; bases outside gene matches: 20. Looked up from germline, CDR1 is MNHGY and CDR2 is SAAAGT. The CDR3 is 16 amino acids.

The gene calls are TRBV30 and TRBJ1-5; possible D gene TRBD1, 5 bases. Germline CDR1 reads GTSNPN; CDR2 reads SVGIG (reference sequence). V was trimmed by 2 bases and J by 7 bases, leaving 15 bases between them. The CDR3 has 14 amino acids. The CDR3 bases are TGTGCCTGGAGTAAGCCAGGGAGTGGCCAGCCCCAGCATTTT. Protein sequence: CAWSKPGSGQPQHF.

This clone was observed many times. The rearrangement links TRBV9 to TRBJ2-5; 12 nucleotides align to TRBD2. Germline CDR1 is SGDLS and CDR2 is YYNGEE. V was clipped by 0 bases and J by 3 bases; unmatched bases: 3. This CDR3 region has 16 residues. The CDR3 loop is CASSVVASGGEETQYF. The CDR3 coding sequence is TGTGCCAGCAGCGTAGTGGCTAGCGGGGGGGAAGAGACCCAGTACTTC. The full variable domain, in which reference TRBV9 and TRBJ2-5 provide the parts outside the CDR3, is DSGVTQTPKHLITATGQRVTLRCSPRSGDLSVYWYQQSLDQGLQFLIQYYNGEERAKGNILERFSAQQFPDLHSELNLSSLELGDSALYFCASSVVASGGEETQYFGPGTRLLVL.

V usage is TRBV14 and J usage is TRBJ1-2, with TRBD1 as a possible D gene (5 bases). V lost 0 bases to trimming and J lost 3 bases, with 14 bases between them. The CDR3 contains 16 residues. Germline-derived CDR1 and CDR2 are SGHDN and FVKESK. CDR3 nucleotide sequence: TGTGCCAGCAGCCAAGATTTCGGGGGTAGAGACTATGGCTACACCTTC. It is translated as CASSQDFGGRDYGYTF. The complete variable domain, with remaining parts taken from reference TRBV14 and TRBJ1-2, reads EAGVTQFPSHSVIEKGQTVTLRCDPISGHDNLYWYRRVMGKEIKFLLHFVKESKQDESGMPNNRFLAERTGGTYSTLKVQPAELEDSGVYFCASSQDFGGRDYGYTFGSGTRLTVV.

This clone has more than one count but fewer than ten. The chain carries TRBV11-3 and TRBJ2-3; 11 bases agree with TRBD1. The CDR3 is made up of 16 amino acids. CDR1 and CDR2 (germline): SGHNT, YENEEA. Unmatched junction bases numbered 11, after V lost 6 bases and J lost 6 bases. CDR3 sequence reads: CASSPPGTGGFDTQYF. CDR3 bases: TGTGCCAGCAGTCCTCCCGGGACAGGGGGTTTTGATACGCAGTATTTT.

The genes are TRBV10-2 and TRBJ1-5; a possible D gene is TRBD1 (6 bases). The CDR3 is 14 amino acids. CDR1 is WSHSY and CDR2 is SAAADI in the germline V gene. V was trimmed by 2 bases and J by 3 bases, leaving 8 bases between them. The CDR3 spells CASSEGGANQPQHF. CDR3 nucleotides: TGCGCCAGCAGTGAGGGGGGCGCCAATCAGCCCCAGCATTTT.

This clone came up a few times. The CDR3 loop is CASRGQGSGYTF. CDR3 DNA: TGTGCCAGCCGGGGACAGGGTTCTGGCTACACCTTC. The chain has TRBV6-8 and TRBJ1-2; 9 nucleotides match TRBD1. From germline, CDR1 is MNHGY and CDR2 SAAAGT. The CDR3 contains 12 residues. Germline trimming cut 8 bases from V and 7 bases from J; bases unmatched to any gene: 5.

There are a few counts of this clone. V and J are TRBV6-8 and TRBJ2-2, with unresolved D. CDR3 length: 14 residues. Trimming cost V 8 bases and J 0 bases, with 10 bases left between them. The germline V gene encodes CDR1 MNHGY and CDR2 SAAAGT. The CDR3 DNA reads TGTGCCAGCGGGTCCCCGACGAACACCGGGGAGCTGTTTTTT. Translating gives CASGSPTNTGELFF.

The CDR3 nucleotides are TGTGCCAGTAGGCCGGGACATCAAAATCCTAGCACAGATACGCAGTATTTT. Translating it yields CASRPGHQNPSTDTQYF. J is TRBJ2-3 and V is TRBV19; D perhaps matches TRBD1 (6 bases). The CDR3 spans 17 residues. Germline CDR1 reads LNHDA; CDR2 reads SQIVND (reference sequence). Trimming stripped 6 bases from V and 0 bases from J, with 19 bases between.

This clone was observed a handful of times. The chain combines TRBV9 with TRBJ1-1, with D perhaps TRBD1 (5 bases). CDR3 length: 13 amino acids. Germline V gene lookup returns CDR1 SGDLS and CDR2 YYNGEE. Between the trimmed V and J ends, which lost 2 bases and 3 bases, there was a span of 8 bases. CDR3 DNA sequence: TGTGCCAGCAGCGTCTTGGGGGACACTGAAGCTTTCTTT. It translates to CASSVLGDTEAFF.

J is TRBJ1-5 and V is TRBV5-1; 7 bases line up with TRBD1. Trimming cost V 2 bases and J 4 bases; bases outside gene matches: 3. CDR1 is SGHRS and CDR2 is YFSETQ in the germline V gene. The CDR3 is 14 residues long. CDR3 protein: CASSLTGANQPQHF. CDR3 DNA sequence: TGCGCCAGCAGCTTAACAGGGGCAAATCAGCCCCAGCATTTT.

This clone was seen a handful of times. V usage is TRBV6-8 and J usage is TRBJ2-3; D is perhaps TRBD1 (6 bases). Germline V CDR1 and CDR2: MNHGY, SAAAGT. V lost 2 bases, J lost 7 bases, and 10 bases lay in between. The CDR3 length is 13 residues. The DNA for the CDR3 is TGTGCCAGCAGTTACAGGGGGAGTCATACGCAGTATTTT. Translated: CASSYRGSHTQYF.

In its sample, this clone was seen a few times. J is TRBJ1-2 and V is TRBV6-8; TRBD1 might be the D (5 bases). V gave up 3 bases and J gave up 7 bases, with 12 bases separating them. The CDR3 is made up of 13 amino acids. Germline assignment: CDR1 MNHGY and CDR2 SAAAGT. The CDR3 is CASSYSGKGGYTF. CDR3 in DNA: TGTGCCAGCAGTTATTCAGGGAAGGGTGGCTACACCTTC.

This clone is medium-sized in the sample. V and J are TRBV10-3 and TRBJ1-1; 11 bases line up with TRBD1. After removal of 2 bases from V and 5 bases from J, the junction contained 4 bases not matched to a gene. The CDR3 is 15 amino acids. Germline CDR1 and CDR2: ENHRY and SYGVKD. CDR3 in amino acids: CAISEPDRGRTEAFF. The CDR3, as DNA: TGTGCCATCAGTGAGCCGGACAGGGGGCGGACTGAAGCTTTCTTT.

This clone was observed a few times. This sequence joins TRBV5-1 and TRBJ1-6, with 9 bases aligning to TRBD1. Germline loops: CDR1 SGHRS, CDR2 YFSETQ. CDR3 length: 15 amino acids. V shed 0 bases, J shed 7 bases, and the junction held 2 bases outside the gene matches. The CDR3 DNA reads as TGCGCCAGCAGCTTGGGGGACAGGGAGAATTCACCCCTCCACTTT. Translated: CASSLGDRENSPLHF.

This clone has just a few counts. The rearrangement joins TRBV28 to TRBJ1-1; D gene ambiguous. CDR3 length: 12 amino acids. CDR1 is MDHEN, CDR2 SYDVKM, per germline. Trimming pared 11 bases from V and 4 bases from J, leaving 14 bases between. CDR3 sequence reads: CAGSAGGTEAFF. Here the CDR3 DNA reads TGTGCCGGTTCAGCGGGCGGCACTGAAGCTTTCTTT.

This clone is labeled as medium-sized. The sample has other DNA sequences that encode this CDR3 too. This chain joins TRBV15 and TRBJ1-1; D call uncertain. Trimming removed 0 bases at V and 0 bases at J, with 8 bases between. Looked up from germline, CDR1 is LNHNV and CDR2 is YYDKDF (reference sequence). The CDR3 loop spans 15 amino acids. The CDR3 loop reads CATSRDRGLNTEAFF. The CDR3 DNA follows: TGTGCCACCAGCAGAGATAGAGGGCTGAACACTGAAGCTTTCTTT. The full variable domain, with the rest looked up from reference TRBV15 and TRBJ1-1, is DAMVIQNPRYQVTQFGKPVTLSCSQTLNHNVMYWYQQKSSQAPKLLFHYYDKDFNNEADTPDNFQSRRPNTSFCFLDIRSPGLGDTAMYLCATSRDRGLNTEAFFGQGTRLTVV.

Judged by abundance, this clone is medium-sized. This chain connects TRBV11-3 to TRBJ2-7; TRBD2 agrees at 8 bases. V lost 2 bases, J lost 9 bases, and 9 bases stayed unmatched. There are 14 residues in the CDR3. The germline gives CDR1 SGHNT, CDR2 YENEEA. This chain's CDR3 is CASSLLAGDTLQYF. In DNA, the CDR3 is TGTGCCAGCAGCTTACTAGCGGGTGATACGTTGCAGTACTTC.

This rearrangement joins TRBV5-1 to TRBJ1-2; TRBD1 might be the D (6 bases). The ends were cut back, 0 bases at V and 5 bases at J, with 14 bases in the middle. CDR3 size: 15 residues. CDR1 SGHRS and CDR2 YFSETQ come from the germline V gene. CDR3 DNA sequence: TGCGCCAGCAGCTTGGGACAGGAAAGACGGTATGGCTACACCTTC. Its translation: CASSLGQERRYGYTF.

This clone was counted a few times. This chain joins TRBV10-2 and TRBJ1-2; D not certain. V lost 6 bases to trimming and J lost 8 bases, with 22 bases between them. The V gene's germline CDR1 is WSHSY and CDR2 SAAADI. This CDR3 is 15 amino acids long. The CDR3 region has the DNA TGCGCCAGCAGGAAGGGCCCGGACGCCGGCCTCGGCTACACCTTC. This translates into CASRKGPDAGLGYTF.

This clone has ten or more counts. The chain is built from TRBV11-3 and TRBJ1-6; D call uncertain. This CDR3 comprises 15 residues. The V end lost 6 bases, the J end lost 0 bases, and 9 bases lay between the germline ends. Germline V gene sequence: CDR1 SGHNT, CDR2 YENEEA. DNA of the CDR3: TGTGCCAGCAGTCTGCACAGCTCCTATAATTCACCCCTCCACTTT. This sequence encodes CASSLHSSYNSPLHF.

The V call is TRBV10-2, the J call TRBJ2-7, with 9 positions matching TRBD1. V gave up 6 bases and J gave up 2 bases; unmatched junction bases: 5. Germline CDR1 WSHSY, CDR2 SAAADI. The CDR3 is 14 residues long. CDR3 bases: TGCGCCAGCAGCTCCGGGACAGGGCCCTACGAGCAGTACTTC. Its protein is CASSSGTGPYEQYF.

The CDR3 DNA reads as TGTGCCAGCAGCCTGACAGCGGGGGCCTCCAATGAGCAGTTCTTC. It is translated as CASSLTAGASNEQFF. V is TRBV6-8 and J is TRBJ2-1; 8 bases are shared with TRBD2. The CDR3 is 15 residues long. Losses at the gene ends were 6 bases for V and 6 bases for J; bases not matched to a gene: 10. The V gene's germline CDR1 is MNHGY and CDR2 SAAAGT.

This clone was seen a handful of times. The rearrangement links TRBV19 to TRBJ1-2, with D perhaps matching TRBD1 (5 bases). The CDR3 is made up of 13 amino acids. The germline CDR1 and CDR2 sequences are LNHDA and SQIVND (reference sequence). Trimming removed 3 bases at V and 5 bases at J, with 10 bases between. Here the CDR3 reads CASSILPGYGYTF. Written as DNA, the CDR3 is TGTGCCAGTAGTATTCTTCCAGGGTATGGCTACACCTTC.

The CDR3 here is CAWSLGVGELFF. In DNA form, the CDR3 reads TGTGCCTGGAGTCTGGGGGTCGGGGAGCTGTTTTTT. The V and J genes are TRBV30 and TRBJ2-2, with D perhaps assigned TRBD1 or TRBD2 (5 bases each). V gave up 2 bases and J gave up 7 bases, with 8 bases separating them. There are 12 residues in the CDR3. The V gene's germline CDR1 is GTSNPN and CDR2 SVGIG (reference sequence).

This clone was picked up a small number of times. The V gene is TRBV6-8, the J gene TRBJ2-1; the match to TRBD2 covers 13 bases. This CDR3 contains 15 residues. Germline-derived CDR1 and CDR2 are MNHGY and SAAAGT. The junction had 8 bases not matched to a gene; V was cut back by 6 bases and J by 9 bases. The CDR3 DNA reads TGTGCCAGCAGCCCCACTAGCGGGGGGGCAACTGAGCAGTTCTTC. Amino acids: CASSPTSGGATEQFF.

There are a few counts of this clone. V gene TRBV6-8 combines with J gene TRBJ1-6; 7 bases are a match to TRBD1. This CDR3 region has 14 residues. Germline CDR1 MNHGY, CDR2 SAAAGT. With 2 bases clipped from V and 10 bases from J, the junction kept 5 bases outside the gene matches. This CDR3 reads CASSYEQGRSPLHF. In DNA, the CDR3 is TGTGCCAGCAGTTACGAACAGGGGAGGTCACCCCTCCACTTT.

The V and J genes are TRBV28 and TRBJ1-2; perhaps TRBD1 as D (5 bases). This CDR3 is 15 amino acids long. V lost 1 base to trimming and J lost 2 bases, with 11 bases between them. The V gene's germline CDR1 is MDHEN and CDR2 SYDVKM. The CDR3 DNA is TGTGCCAGCAGTTTATCTGAATGGGGGAACTATGGCTACACCTTC. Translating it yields CASSLSEWGNYGYTF.

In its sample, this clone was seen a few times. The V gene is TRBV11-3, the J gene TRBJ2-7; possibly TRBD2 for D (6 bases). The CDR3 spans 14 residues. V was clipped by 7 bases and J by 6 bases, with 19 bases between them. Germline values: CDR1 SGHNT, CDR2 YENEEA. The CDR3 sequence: CASTPLGGLGEQYF. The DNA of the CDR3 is TGTGCCAGCACCCCGTTAGGAGGGTTGGGCGAGCAGTACTTC.

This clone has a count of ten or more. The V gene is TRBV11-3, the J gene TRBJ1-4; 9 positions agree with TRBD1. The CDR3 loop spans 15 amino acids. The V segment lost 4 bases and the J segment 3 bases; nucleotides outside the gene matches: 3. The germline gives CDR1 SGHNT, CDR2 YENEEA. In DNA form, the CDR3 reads TGTGCCAGCAGCTCTGGGACAGGGTCTAATGAAAAACTGTTTTTT. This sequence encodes CASSSGTGSNEKLFF.

The CDR3 DNA reads TGTGCCAGCAGTTTTCAGGGCGTGACCGGGGAGCTGTTTTTT. The encoded protein is CASSFQGVTGELFF. The V call is TRBV6-8, the J call TRBJ2-2; D may be TRBD1 (5 bases). V lost 4 bases, J lost 5 bases, and 11 bases lay in between. Germline V CDR1 and CDR2: MNHGY, SAAAGT. The CDR3 runs 14 residues.